The T cell receptor beta chain described here comes from a study of cytomegalovirus exposure and HLA in healthy donors. Germline V gives CDR1 MNHEY, CDR2 SVGAGI. The CDR3 sequence is 12 residues long. Trimming took off 4 bases at V and 5 bases at J, with 8 bases between the two ends. The primer mix had 60 Vbeta and 13 Jbeta primers. Repertoires were generated with immunoSEQ multiplex PCR, while TCRdb's copy carries only in-frame clones and drops some. Among 150,000 to 200,000 clones listed, approximately 83% were seen once. A note on this clone: Antigen: not known. Other nucleotide sequences in the sample specify the same CDR3.

Whole-study findings and limits: Later, an analysis showed that TCR beta chains associated with HLA were more clonally expanded than others that were equally common.

Sequenced: PBMCs. The genes are TRBV6-5 and TRBJ1-1; no reliable D call. The receptor was derived from a man aged 18 to 30 in good health and CMV-seropositive. The chain's CDR3 is CASSSGVTEAFF. As DNA, the CDR3 is TGTGCCAGCAGTTCCGGGGTTACTGAAGCTTTCTTT.